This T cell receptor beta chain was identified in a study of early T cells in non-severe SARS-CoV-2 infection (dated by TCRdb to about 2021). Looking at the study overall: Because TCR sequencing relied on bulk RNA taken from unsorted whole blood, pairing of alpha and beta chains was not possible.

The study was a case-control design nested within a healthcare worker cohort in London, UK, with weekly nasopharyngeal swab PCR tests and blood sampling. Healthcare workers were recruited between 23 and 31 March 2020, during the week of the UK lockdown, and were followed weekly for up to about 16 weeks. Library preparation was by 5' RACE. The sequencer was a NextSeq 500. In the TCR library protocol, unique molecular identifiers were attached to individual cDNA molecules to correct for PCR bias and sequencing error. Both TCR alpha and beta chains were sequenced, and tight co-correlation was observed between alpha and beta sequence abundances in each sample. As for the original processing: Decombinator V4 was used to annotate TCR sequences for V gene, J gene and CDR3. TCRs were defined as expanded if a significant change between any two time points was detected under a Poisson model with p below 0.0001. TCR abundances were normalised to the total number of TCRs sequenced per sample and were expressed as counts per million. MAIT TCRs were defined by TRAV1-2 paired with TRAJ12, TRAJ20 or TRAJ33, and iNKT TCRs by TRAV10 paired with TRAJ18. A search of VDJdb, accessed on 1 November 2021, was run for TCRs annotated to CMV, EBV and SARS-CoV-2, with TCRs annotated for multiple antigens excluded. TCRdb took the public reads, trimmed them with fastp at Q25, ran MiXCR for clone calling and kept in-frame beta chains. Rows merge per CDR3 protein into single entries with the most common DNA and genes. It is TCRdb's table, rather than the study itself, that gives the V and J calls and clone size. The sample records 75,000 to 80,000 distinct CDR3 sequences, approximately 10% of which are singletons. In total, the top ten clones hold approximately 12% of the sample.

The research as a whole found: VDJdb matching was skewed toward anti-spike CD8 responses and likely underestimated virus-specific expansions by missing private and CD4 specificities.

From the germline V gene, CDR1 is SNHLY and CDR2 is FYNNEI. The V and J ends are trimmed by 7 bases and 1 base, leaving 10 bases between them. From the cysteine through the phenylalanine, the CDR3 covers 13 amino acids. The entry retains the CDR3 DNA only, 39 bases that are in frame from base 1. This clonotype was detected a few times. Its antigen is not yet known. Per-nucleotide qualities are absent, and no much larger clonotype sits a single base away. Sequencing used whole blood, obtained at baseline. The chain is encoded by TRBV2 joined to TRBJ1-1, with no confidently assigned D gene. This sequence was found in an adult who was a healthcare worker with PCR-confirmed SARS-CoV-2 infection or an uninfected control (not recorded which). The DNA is TGTGCCAGCATCGGCTTTAAGAACACTGAAGCTTTCTTT. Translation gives CASIGFKNTEAFF.